Below, one TCR beta chain is given with its context. The data were taken from a study of control samples from healthy donors and cancer patients. CDR1 is MDHEN, CDR2 SYDVKM, per germline. This CDR3 comprises 16 residues. Deletions cut 5 bases from V and 5 bases from J, with 18 bases between. Method: immunoSEQ multiplex PCR; TCRdb's copy keeps in-frame clones and lacks some. The table records 150,000 to 200,000 clones, around 88% of them present only once. This TCR derives from a man between 18 and 35 years old in good health. Input material: blood. The chain couples TRBV28 to TRBJ1-4; no firm D call. CDR3 in DNA: TGTGCCAGCAGTCCAGGATGGGTTCGGGAAAATGAAAAACTGTTTTTT. Protein product: CASSPGWVRENEKLFF.